This T cell receptor (beta chain) was captured by sequencing in a study of spatial heterogeneity in lung cancer. Time point reported: blood at routine non-recurrence follow-up after resection. Via MiXCR, TCRdb re-called the 5' RACE reads, giving one row per CDR3 protein. Of 72,000 or so distinct CDR3 sequences listed, about 8.2% are singletons. This clonotype originated in a female donor with early-stage non-small cell lung cancer. The sequences come from PBMCs, collected at follow-up.

The CDR3 DNA follows: TGTGCCAGCACTGGGACCCTTTCTGGAAACACCATATATTTT. Its protein product is CASTGTLSGNTIYF. J is TRBJ1-3 and V is TRBV6-5; maybe TRBD1 (5 bases). V was shortened by 7 bases and J by 1 base, with 11 bases between the two germline ends. The length of the CDR3 is 14 residues. Germline loops: CDR1 MNHEY, CDR2 SVGAGI.